Listed below are T cell receptor beta chains from one sample, sequenced in a study of identical twins. TCRdb reprocessed the 5' RACE reads with MiXCR, giving one entry per CDR3 protein. This sample carries 270,000 or so distinct CDR3 sequences, about 8.3% of them seen once, and the ten largest clones take less than 4%. This sample also appeared in a second study, on yellow fever vaccine responses in identical twins.

The sample was CD8+ T cells sorted from blood. These receptors all stem from a woman younger than 30 in good health. CDR3s include the opening cysteine and the closing phenylalanine or tryptophan. Each record gives: J gene, clone size, D gene, V gene, CDR3 protein, CDR3 DNA. A D gene is named only where the DNA matches it firmly. Where a row states a size, it is once, few, many or the class of an expanded clone; other rows omit it.

J: TRBJ2-7; size: many; D: .; V: TRBV4-2; CDR3: CASSQGGWRAPEQYF; DNA: TGTGCCAGCAGCCAAGGTGGTTGGAGGGCTCCCGAGCAGTACTTC
J: TRBJ2-5; size: .; D: TRBD1; V: TRBV4-1; CDR3: CASSQAGTGAGETQYF; DNA: TGCGCCAGCAGCCAAGCCGGGACAGGGGCCGGGGAGACCCAGTACTTC
J: TRBJ2-1; size: .; D: .; V: TRBV5-1; CDR3: CASREQSDYNEQFF; DNA: TGCGCCAGCAGAGAGCAGTCCGACTACAATGAGCAGTTCTTC
J: TRBJ2-4; size: few; D: .; V: TRBV20-1; CDR3: CSAVVVREWSKNIQYF; DNA: TGCAGTGCCGTGGTCGTACGGGAGTGGAGCAAAAACATTCAGTACTTC
J: TRBJ2-1; size: few; D: TRBD2; V: TRBV27; CDR3: CATCSGDSNNEQFF; DNA: TGTGCCACCTGTAGCGGGGATTCCAACAATGAGCAGTTCTTC
J: TRBJ2-7; size: few; D: TRBD2; V: TRBV3-1; CDR3: CASSQDSGVSSYEQYF; DNA: TGTGCCAGCAGCCAAGATAGCGGGGTTAGCTCCTACGAGCAGTACTTC
J: TRBJ2-1; size: .; D: TRBD2; V: TRBV7-9; CDR3: CASSFRASGRAGNEQFF; DNA: TGTGCCAGCAGCTTTAGGGCTAGCGGGAGGGCCGGGAATGAGCAGTTCTTC
J: TRBJ2-1; size: .; D: TRBD2; V: TRBV11-2; CDR3: CASSLDERGTNFRVHEQFF; DNA: TGTGCCAGCAGCTTAGATGAGCGGGGGACTAATTTCCGGGTACATGAGCAGTTCTTC
J: TRBJ2-7; size: .; D: TRBD1; V: TRBV7-2; CDR3: CASSHGQGFYEQYF; DNA: TGTGCCAGCAGCCACGGACAGGGGTTCTACGAGCAGTACTTC
J: TRBJ2-7; size: .; D: TRBD2; V: TRBV20-1; CDR3: CSATGTNSYEQYF; DNA: TGCAGTGCTACCGGGACTAACTCCTACGAGCAGTACTTC
J: TRBJ2-3; size: many; D: TRBD2; V: TRBV12-3/TRBV12-4; CDR3: CASRGRLAGGADTQYF; DNA: TGTGCCAGCAGGGGAAGACTAGCGGGGGGGGCAGATACGCAGTATTTT
J: TRBJ2-7; size: .; D: TRBD2; V: TRBV28; CDR3: CASSTGTRSYEQYF; DNA: TGTGCCAGCAGTACCGGGACTAGGAGCTACGAGCAGTACTTC
J: TRBJ2-7; size: many; D: .; V: TRBV6-2/TRBV6-3; CDR3: CASSYSRGYEQYF; DNA: TGTGCCAGCAGTTACTCACGAGGGTACGAGCAGTACTTC
J: TRBJ2-2; size: few; D: .; V: TRBV27; CDR3: CASSLIGGATGELFF; DNA: TGTGCCAGCAGTTTAATTGGCGGGGCGACCGGGGAGCTGTTTTTT
J: TRBJ2-7; size: few; D: .; V: TRBV4-3; CDR3: CASTKRAPTYEQYF; DNA: TGCGCCAGCACTAAGCGGGCCCCTACCTACGAGCAGTACTTC